This T cell receptor (beta chain) was recorded in a study of shared clonotypes between healthy human individuals. General study results and limits: Between a few donors, naive CD4 clonotypes were shared at a level of approximately 5%.

Trimming at V came to 3 bases and at J to 1 base, leaving 2 bases not matched to a gene. The CDR3 consists of 15 residues. The germline gives CDR1 SGHTA, CDR2 FQGTGA. The table came from immunoSEQ multiplex PCR; TCRdb's copy has only in-frame clones and leaves some out. The table shows some 1,600,000 clones, with 98% occurring only once. Details on this clone: Its antigen is currently unknown.

Healthy HIV-negative adults with no recent acute infections or vaccinations were recruited as donors. Within Nashville, Tennessee resided all donors, each a Caucasian adult. The receptor was isolated from a man aged 30-40 years in good health. This sequence joins TRBV7-3 and TRBJ2-1; 8 bases line up with TRBD2. Sequencing was performed on naive CD4+ T cells sorted from blood. Subset denoted: CD45RA+ positively selected. CDR3 coding DNA: TGTGCCAGCAGCTTCACTAGCGGTTCCTACAATGAGCAGTTCTTC. Amino acid sequence: CASSFTSGSYNEQFF.